This is a list of T cell receptor beta chains from one sample in a study of blood T cell repertoires in COVID-19. Sequencing used immunoSEQ multiplex PCR; TCRdb keeps in-frame clones, though not all of them. This sample has some 290,000 clones, with roughly 86% found just once. Sequenced input: peripheral blood. Receptor source: a woman in her twenties or thirties with COVID-19, enrolled during active disease. Both conserved end residues are part of each CDR3. A D gene is named only where the DNA matches it firmly. Clone size appears in some rows only: once, few, many, or a class for an expanded clone.

clone size	V gene	D gene	J gene	CDR3 protein	CDR3 DNA
NA	TRBV27	NA	TRBJ1-5	CASSYGGSNQPQHF	TGTGCCAGCAGTTACGGGGGAAGCAATCAGCCCCAGCATTTT
NA	TRBV6-6	NA	TRBJ2-7	CASSSADEQYF	TGTGCCAGCAGTTCCGCGGACGAGCAGTACTTC
few	TRBV19	TRBD1	TRBJ1-1	CASSWGQTNTEAFF	TGTGCCAGTAGCTGGGGACAGACGAACACTGAAGCTTTCTTT
NA	TRBV7-2	NA	TRBJ2-7	CASSFTSGYEQYF	TGTGCCAGCAGCTTTACCAGCGGCTACGAGCAGTACTTC
NA	TRBV4-1	TRBD2	TRBJ2-7	CASSHSHPLGLAGGPSYEQYF	TGCGCCAGCAGCCATTCTCACCCCCTGGGACTAGCGGGGGGCCCTTCCTACGAGCAGTACTTC
NA	TRBV4-2	NA	TRBJ2-7	CASSQTMVGYEQYF	TGTGCCAGCAGCCAGACTATGGTCGGCTACGAGCAGTACTTC
NA	TRBV2	TRBD2	TRBJ2-7	CASSEVSGGPYEQYF	TGTGCCAGCAGTGAAGTAAGCGGGGGCCCCTACGAGCAGTACTTC
NA	TRBV7-8	NA	TRBJ1-1	CASSPSHSQNTEAFF	TGTGCCAGCAGCCCTAGCCATTCGCAGAACACTGAAGCTTTCTTT
few	TRBV6-6	TRBD1	TRBJ2-1	CASSYGQAPNEQFF	TGTGCCAGCAGTTATGGACAGGCGCCCAATGAGCAGTTCTTC
once	TRBV29-1	TRBD2	TRBJ2-7	CSVGLENYEQYF	TGCAGCGTGGGACTAGAGAATTACGAGCAGTACTTC
NA	TRBV12-5	TRBD1	TRBJ1-4	CASGSRQGSNEKLFF	TGTGCTAGTGGTTCCAGACAGGGATCTAATGAAAAACTGTTTTTT